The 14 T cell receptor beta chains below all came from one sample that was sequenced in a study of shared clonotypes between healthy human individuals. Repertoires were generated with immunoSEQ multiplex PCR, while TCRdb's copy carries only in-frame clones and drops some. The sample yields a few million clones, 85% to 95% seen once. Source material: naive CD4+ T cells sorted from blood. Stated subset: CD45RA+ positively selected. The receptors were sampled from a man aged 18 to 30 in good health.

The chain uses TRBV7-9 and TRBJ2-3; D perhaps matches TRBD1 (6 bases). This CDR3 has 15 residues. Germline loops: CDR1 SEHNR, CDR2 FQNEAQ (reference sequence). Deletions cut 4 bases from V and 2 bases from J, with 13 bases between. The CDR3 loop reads CASSSTGASTDTQYF. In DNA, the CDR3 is TGTGCCAGCAGCTCGACAGGAGCCTCCACAGATACGCAGTATTTT. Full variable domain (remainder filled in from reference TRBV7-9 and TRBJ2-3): DTGVSQNPRHKITKRGQNVTFRCDPISEHNRLYWYRQTLGQGPEFLTYFQNEAQLEKSRLLSDRFSAERPKGSFSTLEIQRTEQGDSAMYLCASSSTGASTDTQYFGPGTRLTVL.

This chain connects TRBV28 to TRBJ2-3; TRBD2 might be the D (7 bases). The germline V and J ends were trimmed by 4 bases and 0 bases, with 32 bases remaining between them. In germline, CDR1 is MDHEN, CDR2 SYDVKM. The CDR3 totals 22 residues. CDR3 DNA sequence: TGTGCCAGCAGTTCCTTATTCGACCCCCTTCGACGGGGGGCGTTAAGCACAGATACGCAGTATTTT. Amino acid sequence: CASSSLFDPLRRGALSTDTQYF. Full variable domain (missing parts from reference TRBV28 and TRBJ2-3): DVKVTQSSRYLVKRTGEKVFLECVQDMDHENMFWYRQDPGLGLRLIYFSYDVKMKEKGDIPEGYSVSREKKERFSLILESASTNQTSMYLCASSSLFDPLRRGALSTDTQYFGPGTRLTVL.

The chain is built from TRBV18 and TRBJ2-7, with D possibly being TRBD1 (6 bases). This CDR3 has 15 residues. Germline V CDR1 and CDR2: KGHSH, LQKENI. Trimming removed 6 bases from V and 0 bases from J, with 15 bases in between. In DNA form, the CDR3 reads TGTGCCAGCTCGCTTACAGGGTTCTTCTCCTACGAGCAGTACTTC. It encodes CASSLTGFFSYEQYF. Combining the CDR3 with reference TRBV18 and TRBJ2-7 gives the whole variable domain NAGVMQNPRHLVRRRGQEARLRCSPMKGHSHVYWYRQLPEEGLKFMVYLQKENIIDESGMPKERFSAEFPKEGPSILRIQQVVRGDSAAYFCASSLTGFFSYEQYFGPGTRLTVT.

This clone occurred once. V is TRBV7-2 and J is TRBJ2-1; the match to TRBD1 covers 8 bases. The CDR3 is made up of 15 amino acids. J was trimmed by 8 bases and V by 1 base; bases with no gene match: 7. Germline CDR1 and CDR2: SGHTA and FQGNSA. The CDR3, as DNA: TGTGCCAGCAGCTTAGATTGGACAGGGTTTTATGAGCAGTTCTTC. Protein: CASSLDWTGFYEQFF.

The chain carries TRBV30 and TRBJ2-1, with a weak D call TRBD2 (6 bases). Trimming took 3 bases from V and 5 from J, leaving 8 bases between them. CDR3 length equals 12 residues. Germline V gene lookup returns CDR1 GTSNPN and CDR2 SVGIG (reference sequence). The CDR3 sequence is CAWSPGDNEQFF. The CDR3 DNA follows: TGTGCCTGGAGCCCGGGGGACAATGAGCAGTTCTTC.

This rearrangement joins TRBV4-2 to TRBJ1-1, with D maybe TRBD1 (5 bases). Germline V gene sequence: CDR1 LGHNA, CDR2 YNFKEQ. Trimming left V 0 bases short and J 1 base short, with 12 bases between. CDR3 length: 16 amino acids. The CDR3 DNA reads TGTGCCAGCAGCCAAGACCGGGGACCGAAGAACACTGAAGCTTTCTTT. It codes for CASSQDRGPKNTEAFF.

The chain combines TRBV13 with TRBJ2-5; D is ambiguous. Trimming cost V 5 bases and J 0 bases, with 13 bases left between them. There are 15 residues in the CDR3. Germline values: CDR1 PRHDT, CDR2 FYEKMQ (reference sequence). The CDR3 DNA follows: TGTGCCAGCAGCCGTAGGACCTCGGACCAAGAGACCCAGTACTTC. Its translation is CASSRRTSDQETQYF. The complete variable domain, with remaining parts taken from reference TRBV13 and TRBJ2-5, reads AAGVIQSPRHLIKEKRETATLKCYPIPRHDTVYWYQQGPGQDPQFLISFYEKMQSDKGSIPDRFSAQQFSDYHSELNMSSLELGDSALYFCASSRRTSDQETQYFGPGTRLLVL.

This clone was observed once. Here the CDR3 reads CASSLWAGNSNYGYTF. CDR3 DNA: TGTGCCAGCAGCTTATGGGCAGGGAACTCTAACTATGGCTACACCTTC. V and J are TRBV7-2 and TRBJ1-2, with a possible D match to TRBD1 (5 bases). V lost 2 bases, J lost 0 bases, and 13 bases lay in between. CDR1 is SGHTA and CDR2 is FQGNSA in the germline V gene. The CDR3 is 16 residues long.

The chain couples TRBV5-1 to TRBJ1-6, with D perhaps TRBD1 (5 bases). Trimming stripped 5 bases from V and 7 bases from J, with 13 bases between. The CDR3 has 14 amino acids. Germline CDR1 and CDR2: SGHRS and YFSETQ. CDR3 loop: CASSEGLGNSPLHF. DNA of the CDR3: TGCGCCAGCAGTGAGGGGCTTGGAAATTCACCCCTCCACTTT.

This CDR3 reads CASSRPGLRYEQYF. CDR3 coding DNA: TGTGCCAGTAGTAGACCGGGCCTTAGGTACGAGCAGTACTTC. The V and J genes are TRBV2 and TRBJ2-7; no clear D gene. This CDR3 is built from 14 residues. Per germline, CDR1 SNHLY and CDR2 FYNNEI. Trimming removed 9 bases at V and 4 bases at J, with 19 bases between.

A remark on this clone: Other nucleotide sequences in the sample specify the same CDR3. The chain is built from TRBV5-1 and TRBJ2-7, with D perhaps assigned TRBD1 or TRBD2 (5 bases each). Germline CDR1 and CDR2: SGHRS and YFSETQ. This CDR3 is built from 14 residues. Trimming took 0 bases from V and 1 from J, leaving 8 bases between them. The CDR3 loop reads CASSLVGGSYEQYF. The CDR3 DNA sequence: TGCGCCAGCAGCTTGGTTGGGGGATCCTACGAGCAGTACTTC. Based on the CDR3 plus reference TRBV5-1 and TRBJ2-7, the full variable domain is KAGVTQTPRYLIKTRGQQVTLSCSPISGHRSVSWYQQTPGQGLQFLFEYFSETQRNKGNFPGRFSGRQFSNSRSEMNVSTLELGDSALYLCASSLVGGSYEQYFGPGTRLTVT.

CDR3 in DNA: TGTGCCAGTAGTAGGGACCCAGAGGGGCCGGGGGGCTACACCTTC. Its translation is CASSRDPEGPGGYTF. V usage is TRBV19 and J usage is TRBJ1-2; TRBD1 might be the D (5 bases). The CDR3 totals 15 residues. The germline V and J ends were trimmed by 4 bases and 8 bases, with 20 bases remaining between them. Germline V gene lookup returns CDR1 LNHDA and CDR2 SQIVND (reference sequence).

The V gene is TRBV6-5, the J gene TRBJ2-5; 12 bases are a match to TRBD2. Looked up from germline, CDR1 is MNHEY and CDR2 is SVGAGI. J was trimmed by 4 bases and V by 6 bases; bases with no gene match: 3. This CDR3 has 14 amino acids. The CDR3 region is CASSLAGGRETQYF. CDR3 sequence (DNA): TGTGCCAGCAGCCTAGCGGGAGGGAGAGAGACCCAGTACTTC.

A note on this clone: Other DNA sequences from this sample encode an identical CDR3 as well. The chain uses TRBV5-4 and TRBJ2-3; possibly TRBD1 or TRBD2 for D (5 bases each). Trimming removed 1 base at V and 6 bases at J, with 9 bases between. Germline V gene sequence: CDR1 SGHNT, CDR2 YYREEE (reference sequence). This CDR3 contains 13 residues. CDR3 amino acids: CASSLTGGDTQYF. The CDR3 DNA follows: TGTGCCAGCAGCTTGACAGGAGGTGATACGCAGTATTTT.